One and the same sample provided the 31 T cell receptor beta chains below, sequenced in a study of immune evolution from preneoplasia to lung adenocarcinoma. Sequenced by immunoSEQ multiplex PCR; TCRdb stores in-frame clones only, minus some. The profile shows thousands of clones, 75% to 90% of them singletons. Sequenced sample: FFPE minimally invasive lung adenocarcinoma tissue. The receptor set was obtained from a donor of 70 years or more with lung adenocarcinoma.

This clone was detected only once. This chain uses TRBV7-6 with TRBJ2-7, with 7 bases that match TRBD2. CDR1 and CDR2 from the germline V gene are SGHVS and FNYEAQ. This CDR3 comprises 18 residues. The ends lost 1 base at V and 3 bases at J; junction bases unmatched: 15. This chain's CDR3 is CASSLGRDLEGRVYEQYF. CDR3 in DNA: TGTGCCAGCAGCTTAGGAAGGGATCTTGAGGGGAGGGTCTACGAGCAGTACTTC.

The chain has TRBV19 and TRBJ2-1; 7 bases map to TRBD1. The trim removed 3 bases at V and 5 bases at J, leaving 19 bases unmatched. The CDR3 consists of 19 residues. Germline CDR1 is LNHDA and CDR2 is SQIVND (reference sequence). The CDR3 loop reads CASSIRDSLTLRLDNEQFF. The CDR3 DNA sequence: TGTGCCAGTAGTATTCGGGACAGCCTTACCCTACGGTTGGACAATGAGCAGTTCTTC.

The rearrangement links TRBV5-6 to TRBJ2-1; 12 bases are shared with TRBD2. With V trimmed by 3 bases and J by 8 bases, 9 bases remained unmatched. CDR1 is SGHDT, CDR2 YYEEEE, per germline. This CDR3 has 16 amino acids. The CDR3 is CASSYRLAGDRDEQFF. In DNA, the CDR3 is TGTGCCAGCAGCTATCGACTAGCGGGAGATCGCGATGAGCAGTTCTTC.

The rearrangement joins TRBV15 to TRBJ1-5; the match to TRBD1 covers 8 bases. There are 18 residues in the CDR3. Germline V lookup: CDR1 LNHNV, CDR2 YYDKDF (reference sequence). V gave up 3 bases and J gave up 2 bases; unmatched junction bases: 12. Written as DNA, the CDR3 is TGTGCCACCAGCAGTGGAGTATCGGACAGGGAAGGCAATCAGCCCCAGCATTTT. Translating gives CATSSGVSDREGNQPQHF.

The chain employs TRBV29-1 and TRBJ2-7; D is perhaps TRBD1 or TRBD2 (5 bases each). With 4 bases removed from V and 2 bases from J, the gap between germline ends came to 18 bases. The CDR3 sequence is 15 residues long. In germline, CDR1 is SQVTM, CDR2 ANQGSEA. The CDR3, as DNA: TGCAGCGTTGCGGCCCCTGGGACGCCTACCTACGAGCAGTACTTC. As protein: CSVAAPGTPTYEQYF.

Concerning this clone: The limits of the CDR3 on the DNA are not certain, so only TCRdb's listed CDR3 is given. This chain connects TRBV28 to TRBJ1-1; TRBD1, as called in the table, went unchecked against the DNA. Germline V gene lookup returns CDR1 MDHEN and CDR2 SYDVKM. The CDR3 length equals 24 residues, ends included. Here the CDR3 reads CANHQIRDRENTEAFFGEGPEAFF.

The chain combines TRBV5-1 with TRBJ2-3; D not resolved. This CDR3 region has 15 residues. V was cut by 2 bases and J by 2 bases, with 12 bases left in between. Looked up from germline, CDR1 is SGHRS and CDR2 is YFSETQ. This chain's CDR3 is CASSFSHPNTDTQYF. CDR3 nucleotide sequence: TGCGCCAGCAGCTTTTCGCATCCTAACACAGATACGCAGTATTTT.

This sequence joins TRBV6-5 and TRBJ2-5, with TRBD2 identical over 8 bases. Germline CDR1 MNHEY, CDR2 SVGAGI. This CDR3 is built from 16 residues. The J segment lost 1 base and the V segment lost 4 bases, leaving 8 bases of the junction unmatched. The DNA for the CDR3 is TGTGCCAGCAGTTCTGATCAGCGGGAGCTCCAAGAGACCCAGTACTTC. Protein product: CASSSDQRELQETQYF.

The chain uses TRBV10-3 and TRBJ2-6; D remains unclear. Deletions cut 2 bases from V and 2 bases from J, with 1 base between. The CDR3 sequence is 13 residues long. Germline V CDR1 and CDR2: ENHRY, SYGVKD. The CDR3 region has the DNA TGTGCCATCAGTGAGCCTGGGGCCAACGTCCTGACTTTC. Its protein is CAISEPGANVLTF.

The chain combines TRBV30 with TRBJ1-2; TRBD1 aligns across 9 bases. This CDR3 has 15 amino acids. V shed 7 bases and J 0 bases; nucleotides not matched to a gene: 9. Germline CDR1 is GTSNPN and CDR2 is SVGIG (reference sequence). CDR3: CAYSGQGLSNYGYTF. The CDR3 region has the DNA TGTGCCTATTCGGGACAGGGCCTCTCTAACTATGGCTACACCTTC.

The gene calls are TRBV5-4 and TRBJ1-3; D remains ambiguous. The CDR3 has 15 amino acids. The germline CDR1 and CDR2 sequences are SGHNT and YYREEE (reference sequence). The V gene lost 0 bases and the J gene lost 1 base, with 8 bases spanning the gap. CDR3 in DNA: TGTGCCAGCAGCTTGGGCCAACTTTCTGGAAACACCATATATTTT. It specifies CASSLGQLSGNTIYF.

The CDR3: CASSLGQWNTEAFF. The DNA of the CDR3 is TGCGCCAGCAGCTTGGGACAGTGGAACACTGAAGCTTTCTTT. V usage is TRBV5-1 and J usage is TRBJ1-1; D is possibly TRBD1 (5 bases). Trimming left V 0 bases short and J 1 base short, with 7 bases between. The germline CDR1 and CDR2 sequences are SGHRS and YFSETQ. The CDR3 covers 14 residues.

The V and J genes are TRBV18 and TRBJ2-1; 12 bases are shared with TRBD1. J gave up 8 bases and V 6 bases, and 2 bases lay outside the gene matches. Germline values: CDR1 KGHSH, CDR2 LQKENI. The CDR3 has 13 amino acids. The CDR3 loop is CASSGQGAYEQFF. DNA of the CDR3: TGTGCCAGCTCGGGACAGGGGGCCTATGAGCAGTTCTTC.

The V call is TRBV6-6, the J call TRBJ2-7, with TRBD2 matching over 9 bases. The CDR3 is 14 amino acids. Germline-derived CDR1 and CDR2 are MNHNY and SVGAGI (reference sequence). J was trimmed by 2 bases and V by 6 bases; bases with no gene match: 5. The CDR3 spells CASRELAGAYEQYF. The CDR3 nucleotides read TGTGCCAGCAGAGAACTAGCGGGCGCCTACGAGCAGTACTTC.

V and J are TRBV28 and TRBJ2-1; 9 nucleotides align to TRBD2. Germline V lookup: CDR1 MDHEN, CDR2 SYDVKM. CDR3 length: 16 amino acids. V gave up 6 bases and J gave up 9 bases; unmatched junction bases: 15. This CDR3 is CASSPWVAGVTGEQFF. The CDR3 nucleotides read TGTGCCAGCAGCCCCTGGGTAGCGGGAGTAACCGGTGAGCAGTTCTTC. The variable domain in full, completed from reference TRBV28 and TRBJ2-1, reads DVKVTQSSRYLVKRTGEKVFLECVQDMDHENMFWYRQDPGLGLRLIYFSYDVKMKEKGDIPEGYSVSREKKERFSLILESASTNQTSMYLCASSPWVAGVTGEQFFGPGTRLTVL.

As to this clone: Other DNA sequences in this specimen translate into the identical CDR3. The CDR3 spells CAISERGRDTEAFF. The CDR3 nucleotides are TGTGCCATCAGTGAGAGGGGGCGCGACACTGAAGCTTTCTTT. The V call is TRBV10-3, the J call TRBJ1-1, with 7 bases lining up with TRBD1. J gave up 3 bases and V 2 bases, and 3 bases lay outside the gene matches. The CDR3 extends over 14 amino acids. CDR1 and CDR2 from the germline V gene are ENHRY and SYGVKD.

The V call is TRBV7-9, the J call TRBJ1-1; 11 bases map to TRBD1. There are 18 residues in the CDR3. Germline CDR1 is SEHNR and CDR2 is FQNEAQ (reference sequence). The V gene end was trimmed by 5 bases and the J gene end by 1 base; junction bases not matched to a gene: 12. The CDR3 sequence: CASSPPLWGQGGNTEAFF. The CDR3 coding sequence is TGTGCCAGCAGCCCCCCCCTGTGGGGACAGGGGGGGAACACTGAAGCTTTCTTT.

V usage is TRBV30 and J usage is TRBJ1-5; D may be TRBD1 (5 bases). V lost 1 base to trimming and J lost 3 bases, with 7 bases between them. The germline gives CDR1 GTSNPN, CDR2 SVGIG (reference sequence). The CDR3 has 13 amino acids. The CDR3 DNA follows: TGTGCCTGGAGTGGGGACGCCAATCAGCCCCAGCATTTT. Translated: CAWSGDANQPQHF.

The chain links TRBV5-4 to TRBJ2-1; D gene uncertain. V dropped 5 bases and J dropped 8 bases, with 14 bases sitting between them. Germline CDR1 SGHNT, CDR2 YYREEE (reference sequence). The CDR3 totals 13 residues. The DNA for the CDR3 is TGTGCCAGCAGGGCGGAACATTCCCATGAGCAGTTCTTC. Its protein is CASRAEHSHEQFF. The whole variable domain, filled in from reference TRBV5-4 and TRBJ2-1, reads ETGVTQSPTHLIKTRGQQVTLRCSSQSGHNTVSWYQQALGQGPQFIFQYYREEENGRGNFPPRFSGLQFPNYSSELNVNALELDDSALYLCASRAEHSHEQFFGPGTRLTVL.

The chain uses TRBV5-5 and TRBJ2-7; 14 bases map to TRBD2. This CDR3 has 19 residues. Germline CDR1 reads SGHKS; CDR2 reads YYEKEE (reference sequence). The trim removed 5 bases at V and 0 bases at J, leaving 13 bases unmatched. The CDR3 sequence is CASSREATGTSGSSYEQYF. The DNA of the CDR3 is TGTGCCAGCAGTAGGGAGGCGACCGGGACTAGCGGGAGCTCCTACGAGCAGTACTTC. Using reference TRBV5-5 and TRBJ2-7 for the parts outside the CDR3, the full variable domain is DAGVTQSPTHLIKTRGQQVTLRCSPISGHKSVSWYQQVLGQGPQFIFQYYEKEERGRGNFPDRFSARQFPNYSSELNVNALLLGDSALYLCASSREATGTSGSSYEQYFGPGTRLTVT.

This clone was seen a single time. The chain couples TRBV16 to TRBJ2-7; 11 bases map to TRBD2. Germline CDR1 reads KGHSY; CDR2 reads FQNENV. The CDR3 length is 15 residues. V was pared by 5 bases and J by 5 bases, with 8 bases of the junction left unmatched. CDR3 in amino acids: CASSTTLTSGNEQYF. Here the CDR3 DNA reads TGTGCCAGCAGCACTACTTTGACTAGCGGGAACGAGCAGTACTTC.

This clone was observed a handful of times. V and J are TRBV7-3 and TRBJ2-2; tentative D call: TRBD2 (6 bases). The V gene lost 6 bases and the J gene lost 4 bases, with 12 bases spanning the gap. The length of the CDR3 is 14 residues. Germline-derived CDR1 and CDR2 are SGHTA and FQGTGA. This CDR3 reads CASSLEGGTGELFF. The CDR3 DNA reads as TGTGCCAGCAGTCTCGAGGGAGGCACCGGGGAGCTGTTTTTT.

The rearrangement joins TRBV4-1 to TRBJ2-5; 8 bases are a match to TRBD1. Germline values: CDR1 MGHRA, CDR2 YSYEKL. V lost 5 bases to trimming and J lost 5 bases; unmatched junction nucleotides: 7. The CDR3 is made up of 14 amino acids. CDR3 sequence (DNA): TGCGCCAGCAGCGACCTCAGGGGGCTGGAGACCCAGTACTTC. Protein: CASSDLRGLETQYF.

The DNA for the CDR3 is TGTGCCAGCAGCAATCTAGCGGGAGGGCGTGAGACCCAGTACTTC. The encoded protein is CASSNLAGGRETQYF. V gene TRBV6-6 combines with J gene TRBJ2-5, with TRBD2 identical over 12 bases. J gave up 5 bases and V 6 bases, and 7 bases lay outside the gene matches. The CDR3 sequence is 15 residues long. Germline lookup yields CDR1 MNHNY and CDR2 SVGAGI (reference sequence).

This clone was counted a single time. The chain combines TRBV7-6 with TRBJ2-3; D may match TRBD1 or TRBD2 (6 bases each). Germline CDR1 is SGHVS and CDR2 is FNYEAQ. There are 16 residues in the CDR3. V lost 0 bases, J lost 2 bases, and 12 bases lay in between. CDR3 in amino acids: CASSLAQGGYTDTQYF. The CDR3 DNA is TGTGCCAGCAGCTTAGCGCAAGGGGGGTACACAGATACGCAGTATTTT.

This clone occurred a few times. Other DNA sequences in the sample encode the same CDR3. The chain links TRBV7-3 to TRBJ2-1; no definite D call. This CDR3 comprises 15 residues. CDR1 is SGHTA and CDR2 is FQGTGA in the germline V gene. V dropped 5 bases and J dropped 0 bases, with 11 bases sitting between them. The chain's CDR3 is CASSPAPSSYNEQFF. CDR3 in DNA: TGTGCCAGCAGCCCGGCACCGAGCTCCTACAATGAGCAGTTCTTC.

This chain uses TRBV4-2 with TRBJ2-5; maybe TRBD2 (6 bases). This CDR3 is 16 amino acids long. The germline V gene encodes CDR1 LGHNA and CDR2 YNFKEQ. Trimming took 0 bases from V and 9 from J, leaving 20 bases between them. CDR3 in DNA: TGTGCCAGCAGCCAAGATCTGGAGGGACCCATGTTGGCCCAGTACTTC. Translated, it gives CASSQDLEGPMLAQYF.

The gene calls are TRBV5-6 and TRBJ2-5; possibly TRBD1 for D (6 bases). V lost 4 bases, J lost 1 base, and 8 bases lay in between. Germline lookup yields CDR1 SGHDT and CDR2 YYEEEE. The CDR3 runs 13 residues. The DNA for the CDR3 is TGTGCCAGCAGCCCGGACAGCCAAGAGACCCAGTACTTC. Protein sequence: CASSPDSQETQYF.

The chain employs TRBV6-6 and TRBJ1-5, with D possibly TRBD1 on 5 matching bases. CDR1 MNHNY and CDR2 SVGAGI come from the germline V gene (reference sequence). V dropped 6 bases and J dropped 2 bases, with 11 bases sitting between them. There are 14 residues in the CDR3. The DNA of the CDR3 is TGTGCCAGCAGCCACTCGGGGGGCAATCAGCCCCAGCATTTT. Its protein is CASSHSGGNQPQHF.

This chain uses TRBV6-5 with TRBJ1-3; D is uncertain. The CDR3 loop spans 16 amino acids. Trimming took 3 bases from V and 2 from J, leaving 14 bases between them. Germline CDR1 is MNHEY and CDR2 is SVGAGI. The CDR3 sequence: CASSYKGILAGNTIYF. CDR3 nucleotide sequence: TGTGCCAGCAGTTATAAGGGCATTCTGGCTGGAAACACCATATATTTT.

This chain uses TRBV5-1 with TRBJ1-2; 12 bases line up with TRBD1. V lost 3 bases and J lost 4; bases outside the gene matches: 1. Germline CDR1 reads SGHRS; CDR2 reads YFSETQ. The CDR3 is 14 amino acids. The CDR3 DNA reads TGCGCCAGCAGCTCGGGACAGGGGGCCTATGGCTACACCTTC. It specifies CASSSGQGAYGYTF.